Presented here are 26 T cell receptor beta chains from one specimen sequenced in a study of T-cell reconstitution after alpha-beta-depleted transplantation in children. A TCRbeta library incorporating unique molecular identifiers was prepared. MiXCR, run by TCRdb on the PCR reads, gives a single entry per CDR3 protein. This sample has under 250,000 distinct CDR3 sequences, with around a sixth found just once. The source was PBMCs, mostly from graft donor cells, collected 360 days after TCRalphabeta/CD19-depleted stem cell transplant. The receptor set was obtained from a male patient aged 2-15 years who had a stem cell transplant for acute lymphoblastic leukemia, so the T cells may come from the graft donor.

This clonotype was seen at least ten times. The chain combines TRBV10-3 with TRBJ1-3; 9 bases align to TRBD1. Germline trimming cut 2 bases from V and 0 bases from J; bases unmatched to any gene: 2. Germline CDR1 is ENHRY and CDR2 is SYGVKD. This CDR3 is built from 16 residues. CDR3 in DNA: TGTGCCATCAGTGAGGGGACAGGGCACTCTGGAAACACCATATATTTT. Its translation: CAISEGTGHSGNTIYF.

This rearrangement joins TRBV2 to TRBJ1-4; no clear D. V lost 1 base and J 4 bases, leaving 4 bases between the germline ends. The germline V gene encodes CDR1 SNHLY and CDR2 FYNNEI. This CDR3 spans 13 amino acids. The CDR3 coding sequence is TGTGCCAGCAGTGAAGGAAATAATGAAAAACTGTTTTTT. It translates to CASSEGNNEKLFF.

This clonotype was seen a few times. V and J are TRBV12-3 or TRBV12-4 and TRBJ1-2; maybe TRBD1 (5 bases). V was cut by 7 bases and J by 4 bases, with 13 bases left in between. This CDR3 is 13 amino acids long. The CDR3 DNA reads TGTGCCAGCACACCCGACAGCCTCTATGGCTACACCTTC. Residues: CASTPDSLYGYTF.

This clonotype showed up just a few times. V is TRBV4-2 and J is TRBJ1-4, with TRBD1 identical over 7 bases. With 3 bases clipped from V and 8 bases from J, the junction kept 9 bases outside the gene matches. The CDR3 runs to 15 residues. Germline loops: CDR1 LGHNA, CDR2 YNFKEQ. The CDR3 loop is CASSQGMGTDEKLFF. CDR3 DNA: TGTGCCAGCAGCCAGGGGATGGGGACAGACGAAAAACTGTTTTTT.

The chain carries TRBV5-1 and TRBJ2-7; D possibly matches TRBD1 or TRBD2 (5 bases each). The germline V gene has CDR1 SGHRS and CDR2 YFSETQ. Trimming stripped 0 bases from V and 3 bases from J, with 13 bases between. There are 15 residues in the CDR3. DNA for the CDR3: TGCGCCAGCAGCTTGGCGACGGGGCCGAACTACGAGCAGTACTTC. Protein: CASSLATGPNYEQYF.

This clonotype has more than one count but fewer than ten. The gene calls are TRBV6-2 or TRBV6-3 and TRBJ2-7; 7 positions match TRBD2. This CDR3 comprises 14 residues. From germline, CDR1 is MNHEY and CDR2 SVGEGT. The V and J ends lost 2 bases and 5 bases, in that order; junction bases with no gene match: 6. The CDR3 sequence is CASSYRRERNEQYF. The CDR3 nucleotides read TGTGCCAGCAGTTACCGGCGGGAGCGGAACGAGCAGTACTTC.

This clonotype was picked up a small number of times. This chain joins TRBV7-8 and TRBJ2-1, with a tentative D call TRBD2 (5 bases). Trimming removed 8 bases from V and 4 bases from J, with 15 bases in between. This CDR3 has 14 residues. Germline values: CDR1 SGHVS, CDR2 FQNEAQ. The CDR3 DNA reads TGTGCCAGCGGGAGTACAAGGAGTTACAATGAGCAGTTCTTC. This gives the protein CASGSTRSYNEQFF. The whole variable domain, remainder taken from reference TRBV7-8 and TRBJ2-1, is GAGVSQSPRYKVAKRGQDVALRCDPISGHVSLFWYQQALGQGPEFLTYFQNEAQLDKSGLPSDRFFAERPEGSVSTLKIQRTQQEDSAVYLCASGSTRSYNEQFFGPGTRLTVL.

V is TRBV12-3 or TRBV12-4 and J is TRBJ2-7, with D tentatively TRBD1 (6 bases). Deletions cut 4 bases from V and 0 bases from J, with 13 bases between. There are 15 residues in the CDR3. CDR3 loop: CASSSGPRGSYEQYF. The CDR3 region has the DNA TGTGCCAGCAGTTCCGGACCCAGGGGCTCCTACGAGCAGTACTTC.

This clonotype was seen only once. This chain joins TRBV12-3 or TRBV12-4 and TRBJ1-5, with a possible D match to TRBD1 (6 bases). Trimming removed 6 bases at V and 1 base at J, with 13 bases between. This CDR3 comprises 15 residues. CDR3: CASRPTGLSNQPQHF. The CDR3 bases are TGTGCCAGCAGACCCACAGGGTTAAGCAATCAGCCCCAGCATTTT.

The table lists this clonotype with a few counts. The chain is built from TRBV20-1 and TRBJ1-2; 8 bases map to TRBD1. Per the germline V gene, CDR1 is DFQATT and CDR2 is SNEGSKA (reference sequence). After removal of 4 bases from V and 3 bases from J, the junction contained 4 bases not matched to a gene. The CDR3 is 13 amino acids. The CDR3 spells CSATGQGDYGYTF. CDR3 nucleotide sequence: TGCAGTGCTACCGGACAGGGCGACTATGGCTACACCTTC.

This clonotype was recorded at least ten times. This chain links TRBV12-3 or TRBV12-4 with TRBJ2-3; 9 bases match TRBD1. The V gene end was trimmed by 6 bases and the J gene end by 0 bases; junction bases not matched to a gene: 4. The CDR3 consists of 15 residues. In nucleotides, the CDR3 is TGTGCCAGCAGCCCCGGACAGGGGAGCACAGATACGCAGTATTTT. This translates into CASSPGQGSTDTQYF.

Comments on this clonotype: This may come from a read error, since a much larger clone is one base off. The chain couples TRBV12-3 or TRBV12-4 to TRBJ2-2; no definite D call. Trimming took 6 bases from V and 4 from J, leaving 3 bases between them. The CDR3 is made up of 11 amino acids. The CDR3 is CASRITGELFF. For the CDR3, the DNA is TGTGCCAGCAGAATCACCGGGGAGCTGTTTTTT.

J is TRBJ1-1 and V is TRBV12-5; D is undetermined. The CDR3 totals 12 residues. Germline assignment: CDR1 LGHNT and CDR2 FRNRAP. V was pared by 5 bases and J by 8 bases, with 12 bases between. The CDR3 region is CASGTSLREAFF. Here the CDR3 DNA reads TGTGCTAGTGGTACGAGCCTGAGGGAAGCTTTCTTT.

This rearrangement joins TRBV30 to TRBJ2-2; the match to TRBD2 covers 7 bases. The CDR3 loop spans 19 amino acids. The germline gives CDR1 GTSNPN, CDR2 SVGIG (reference sequence). V was clipped by 0 bases and J by 0 bases; unmatched bases: 13. The CDR3: CAWSVGGVSWFPNTGELFF. The CDR3 nucleotides are TGTGCCTGGAGTGTGGGGGGGGTTTCTTGGTTTCCGAACACCGGGGAGCTGTTTTTT.

This clonotype turned up a few times. The chain uses TRBV3-1 and TRBJ1-3, with D tentatively TRBD1 (6 bases). CDR3 length: 12 amino acids. Germline CDR1 LGHDT, CDR2 YNNKEL (reference sequence). V lost 8 bases and J lost 2, with 7 bases in between. CDR3 sequence reads: CASGTTGNTIYF. The CDR3 DNA is TGTGCCAGCGGGACAACTGGAAACACCATATATTTT.

This chain joins TRBV20-1 and TRBJ2-3; D possibly corresponds to TRBD2 (7 bases). CDR1 is DFQATT, CDR2 SNEGSKA, per germline (reference sequence). The CDR3 totals 13 residues. Trimming took 6 bases from V and 6 from J, leaving 16 bases between them. Written as DNA, the CDR3 is TGCAGTGCCCCCGCGGGGGCTGGGGATACGCAGTATTTT. Protein sequence: CSAPAGAGDTQYF.

The CDR3 bases are TGTGCCAGCAGCGCCGGGAACACAGATACGCAGTATTTT. Its protein is CASSAGNTDTQYF. This chain connects TRBV9 to TRBJ2-3, with TRBD2 as a possible D gene (5 bases). Trimming shortened V by 3 bases and J by 2 bases, and 7 bases separated the two germline ends. The CDR3 loop spans 13 amino acids. Looked up from germline, CDR1 is SGDLS and CDR2 is YYNGEE.

This clonotype was seen a handful of times. The chain employs TRBV6-1 and TRBJ1-5; the D gene is possibly TRBD1 (6 bases). The CDR3 length is 15 residues. The V end was cut by 6 bases, the J end by 2 bases, with 14 bases between. Germline CDR1 is MNHNS and CDR2 is SASEGT. Written as DNA, the CDR3 is TGTGCCAGCAGCTCCGGACAGCCAGGCAATCAGCCCCAGCATTTT. It yields the protein CASSSGQPGNQPQHF.

The gene calls are TRBV6-5 and TRBJ2-1; TRBD2 agrees at 9 bases. CDR3 length: 17 residues. The V gene's germline CDR1 is MNHEY and CDR2 SVGAGI. V shed 0 bases and J 10 bases; nucleotides not matched to a gene: 13. The CDR3 nucleotides are TGTGCCAGCAGTTACTCTCGCCCGGGACTAGCCCTTATCGAGCAGTTCTTC. Translation: CASSYSRPGLALIEQFF.

This clonotype has a count of ten or more. J is TRBJ2-3 and V is TRBV20-1; no reliable D call. The CDR3 contains 14 residues. Between the trimmed V and J ends, which lost 5 bases and 0 bases, there was a span of 12 bases. Germline values: CDR1 DFQATT, CDR2 SNEGSKA (reference sequence). The CDR3 loop reads CSAPKRVSTDTQYF. In DNA form, the CDR3 reads TGCAGTGCTCCCAAAAGGGTGAGCACAGATACGCAGTATTTT.

The chain is built from TRBV5-1 and TRBJ2-2, with 8 bases that match TRBD1. The CDR3 is 15 residues long. CDR1 is SGHRS, CDR2 YFSETQ, per germline. J lost 3 bases, V lost 3 bases, and 4 bases had no gene match. The CDR3 DNA sequence: TGCGCCAGCAGCTCACGGGGACAGGACACCGGGGAGCTGTTTTTT. Its protein product is CASSSRGQDTGELFF.

This sequence joins TRBV20-1 and TRBJ2-3, with D maybe TRBD2 (5 bases). The ends were cut back, 3 bases at V and 4 bases at J, with 17 bases in the middle. CDR3 length: 15 residues. CDR1 and CDR2 from the germline V gene are DFQATT and SNEGSKA (reference sequence). In DNA, the CDR3 is TGCAGTGCTAGTATGGCGGTGGGAGAACCAGATACGCAGTATTTT. Translation: CSASMAVGEPDTQYF.

This clonotype has a count of ten or more. V gene TRBV7-9 combines with J gene TRBJ2-3; 11 bases align to TRBD2. Looked up from germline, CDR1 is SEHNR and CDR2 is FQNEAQ (reference sequence). This CDR3 region has 15 residues. After removal of 4 bases from V and 5 bases from J, the junction contained 5 bases not matched to a gene. The CDR3 loop reads CASSSLAGVQDTQYF. CDR3 in DNA: TGTGCCAGCAGCTCACTAGCGGGAGTCCAAGATACGCAGTATTTT.

The sample holds many counts of this clonotype. The gene calls are TRBV7-2 and TRBJ2-2; possible D gene TRBD2, 5 bases. CDR1 and CDR2 (germline): SGHTA, FQGNSA. The V end lost 5 bases, the J end lost 2 bases, and 9 bases lay between the germline ends. This CDR3 is built from 14 residues. CDR3 bases: TGTGCCAGCAGCCCCAGGACTAACACCGGGGAGCTGTTTTTT. Its protein is CASSPRTNTGELFF.

This chain uses TRBV5-5 with TRBJ2-1; 7 nucleotides align to TRBD2. Germline CDR1 is SGHKS and CDR2 is YYEKEE (reference sequence). CDR3 size: 17 residues. With 1 base clipped from V and 0 bases from J, the junction kept 7 bases outside the gene matches. The DNA of the CDR3 is TGTGCCAGCAGCTTGTTTAGACTAGCAGGCTCCTACAATGAGCAGTTCTTC. Residues: CASSLFRLAGSYNEQFF. The whole variable domain, remainder taken from reference TRBV5-5 and TRBJ2-1, is DAGVTQSPTHLIKTRGQQVTLRCSPISGHKSVSWYQQVLGQGPQFIFQYYEKEERGRGNFPDRFSARQFPNYSSELNVNALLLGDSALYLCASSLFRLAGSYNEQFFGPGTRLTVL.

This sequence joins TRBV7-2 and TRBJ1-2; TRBD1 is a possible D gene (5 bases). The CDR3 extends over 17 amino acids. The germline V gene encodes CDR1 SGHTA and CDR2 FQGNSA. V shed 4 bases and J shed 1 base, with 19 bases lying between them. The CDR3 loop is CASSSGLQEGLNYGYTF. CDR3 nucleotide sequence: TGTGCCAGCAGCTCGGGGCTACAGGAGGGTCTTAACTATGGCTACACCTTC. Combining the CDR3 with reference TRBV7-2 and TRBJ1-2 gives the whole variable domain GAGVSQSPSNKVTEKGKDVELRCDPISGHTALYWYRQSLGQGLEFLIYFQGNSAPDKSGLPSDRFSAERTGGSVSTLTIQRTQQEDSAVYLCASSSGLQEGLNYGYTFGSGTRLTVV.